This T cell receptor (beta chain) is from a study of T cell responses to AZD1222 COVID-19 vaccine. Broader study findings: The donor group comprised mostly white British people and more females; the analysis possibly underestimated clonal diversity. The repertoires were collected only after the peak T cell response.

Both about-4-week and about-12-week second-dose recipients were combined. About this clone: Its target is unknown.

Clones were sequenced by immunoSEQ multiplex PCR, and TCRdb holds only the in-frame ones, with some missing. The sample carries more than 120,000 clones, 92% recorded once. CDR1 and CDR2 from the germline V gene are SGHRS and YFSETQ. Trimming stripped 5 bases from V and 2 bases from J, with 7 bases between. The CDR3 length is 12 residues. The receptor was derived from an adult who received the AZD1222 COVID-19 vaccine. The rearrangement links TRBV5-1 to TRBJ1-2; D remains ambiguous. The sequenced sample was peripheral blood, obtained 28 days after the second AZD1222 dose. CDR3 region: CASSPRNYGYTF. In DNA form, the CDR3 reads TGCGCCAGCAGTCCCAGAAACTATGGCTACACCTTC. The full variable domain, in which reference TRBV5-1 and TRBJ1-2 provide the parts outside the CDR3, is KAGVTQTPRYLIKTRGQQVTLSCSPISGHRSVSWYQQTPGQGLQFLFEYFSETQRNKGNFPGRFSGRQFSNSRSEMNVSTLELGDSALYLCASSPRNYGYTFGSGTRLTVV.